Presented here are 19 T cell receptor beta chains from one specimen sequenced in a study of shared clonotypes between healthy human individuals. CD45RO-negative, CCR7-selected cells formed the naive CD8 fraction, which excluded terminally differentiated effector memory CD45RA+ cells. Assay used: immunoSEQ multiplex PCR; TCRdb lists only in-frame clones, some missing. This sample has about 1.9 million clones; around 93% occur once, and the top ten carry more than 1.5%. Sequenced input: naive CD8+ T cells from PBMCs. These receptors all come from a man in his late teens or twenties in good health. Some clones in this sample may be carry-over from other donors' samples.

V and J are TRBV10-2 and TRBJ1-2; no definite D call. Trimming left V 6 bases short and J 4 bases short, with 12 bases between. Germline CDR1 is WSHSY and CDR2 is SAAADI. The CDR3 loop spans 13 amino acids. The CDR3 here is CASSGGGRYGYTF. The CDR3 DNA reads TGCGCCAGCAGCGGAGGAGGGCGCTATGGCTACACCTTC.

This clone appeared once. This chain connects TRBV2 to TRBJ2-7; 10 positions match TRBD2. The length of the CDR3 is 16 residues. Germline assignment: CDR1 SNHLY and CDR2 FYNNEI. The V and J ends lost 6 bases and 3 bases, in that order; junction bases with no gene match: 11. CDR3 amino acids: CASSHGLAEGVYEQYF. CDR3 DNA: TGTGCCAGCAGCCACGGACTAGCGGAGGGGGTCTACGAGCAGTACTTC.

The V call is TRBV5-4, the J call TRBJ1-4; D remains ambiguous. This CDR3 is built from 14 residues. Germline V gene sequence: CDR1 SGHNT, CDR2 YYREEE (reference sequence). V was clipped by 0 bases and J by 6 bases, with 9 bases between them. For the CDR3, the DNA is TGTGCCAGCAGCTTGGGGAGGGAAGATGAAAAACTGTTTTTT. Its protein product is CASSLGREDEKLFF.

This clone has a handful of counts. The chain combines TRBV7-9 with TRBJ1-1, with TRBD1 matching over 7 bases. J gave up 0 bases and V 5 bases, and 6 bases lay outside the gene matches. This CDR3 region has 15 residues. The germline V gene encodes CDR1 SEHNR and CDR2 FQNEAQ (reference sequence). CDR3 amino acids: CASSDGQAMNTEAFF. The CDR3 DNA reads TGTGCCAGCAGCGACGGACAGGCAATGAACACTGAAGCTTTCTTT.

The genes are TRBV6-1 and TRBJ1-4; D is ambiguous. This CDR3 spans 16 amino acids. V was trimmed by 2 bases and J by 0 bases, leaving 10 bases between them. The germline CDR1 and CDR2 sequences are MNHNS and SASEGT. The CDR3 here is CASSEPLLATNEKLFF. The DNA of the CDR3 is TGTGCCAGCAGTGAACCTCTACTTGCAACTAATGAAAAACTGTTTTTT.

The gene calls are TRBV27 and TRBJ1-5, with D perhaps TRBD1 (6 bases). CDR3 length equals 14 residues. The germline gives CDR1 MNHEY, CDR2 SMNVEV (reference sequence). Trimming took 3 bases from V and 3 from J, leaving 9 bases between them. The CDR3 protein is CASSLDSNNQPQHF. CDR3 DNA sequence: TGTGCCAGCAGTTTGGACAGTAACAATCAGCCCCAGCATTTT.

This chain joins TRBV27 and TRBJ2-1; TRBD1 is a possible D gene (6 bases). This CDR3 is built from 16 residues. CDR1 MNHEY and CDR2 SMNVEV come from the germline V gene (reference sequence). The V end was cut by 2 bases, the J end by 4 bases, with 15 bases between. The DNA for the CDR3 is TGTGCCAGCAGTTTAGGGGGCCCCCTCGGGTACAATGAGCAGTTCTTC. Translating it yields CASSLGGPLGYNEQFF.

The chain carries TRBV11-2 and TRBJ1-2, with D perhaps matching TRBD1 (5 bases). Trimming removed 2 bases at V and 3 bases at J, with 10 bases between. This CDR3 comprises 14 residues. The V gene's germline CDR1 is SGHAT and CDR2 FQNNGV. The CDR3 spells CASSLSGTYYGYTF. The CDR3 DNA is TGTGCCAGCAGCTTAAGCGGGACCTACTATGGCTACACCTTC.

The V and J genes are TRBV18 and TRBJ2-2; 8 bases fit TRBD1. V lost 1 base to trimming and J lost 6 bases; unmatched junction nucleotides: 7. CDR3 size: 16 residues. The germline CDR1 and CDR2 sequences are KGHSH and LQKENI. CDR3 amino acids: CASSPRLQGGPGELFF. CDR3 nucleotide sequence: TGTGCCAGCTCACCACGCCTACAGGGGGGTCCCGGGGAGCTGTTTTTT.

The chain employs TRBV11-2 and TRBJ2-7; TRBD2 might be the D (6 bases). V was trimmed by 5 bases and J by 0 bases, leaving 14 bases between them. The CDR3 is 15 amino acids. Germline V gene lookup returns CDR1 SGHAT and CDR2 FQNNGV. The DNA for the CDR3 is TGTGCCAGCAGCCATATGGGGGGTAGCTCCTACGAGCAGTACTTC. The encoded protein is CASSHMGGSSYEQYF.

The chain has TRBV28 and TRBJ1-5; D not certain. CDR3 length: 11 amino acids. The V gene's germline CDR1 is MDHEN and CDR2 SYDVKM. Trimming left V 5 bases short and J 8 bases short, with 7 bases between. CDR3: CASSLPEPQHF. The CDR3 nucleotides read TGTGCCAGCAGTCTACCTGAGCCCCAGCATTTT.

This chain joins TRBV9 and TRBJ1-4; D ambiguous. V lost 0 bases and J 0 bases, leaving 6 bases between the germline ends. CDR3 length equals 15 residues. Germline values: CDR1 SGDLS, CDR2 YYNGEE. The DNA for the CDR3 is TGTGCCAGCAGCGTAGTTGGGTCAACTAATGAAAAACTGTTTTTT. It codes for CASSVVGSTNEKLFF.

This chain joins TRBV10-3 and TRBJ2-7; perhaps D is TRBD1 or TRBD2 (5 bases each). CDR1 ENHRY and CDR2 SYGVKD come from the germline V gene. V was trimmed by 4 bases and J by 6 bases, leaving 19 bases between them. The CDR3 runs 15 residues. The CDR3 sequence is CAISGGGQGTREQYF. In nucleotides, the CDR3 is TGTGCCATCAGTGGGGGCGGGCAGGGAACCCGCGAGCAGTACTTC.

The rearrangement links TRBV10-3 to TRBJ2-2; 10 bases are shared with TRBD2. This CDR3 comprises 17 residues. Germline CDR1 ENHRY, CDR2 SYGVKD. Trimming took 3 bases from V and 1 from J; bases not matched to a gene: 5. CDR3 sequence reads: CAISESLAGGNTGELFF. CDR3 sequence (DNA): TGTGCCATCAGTGAATCATTAGCGGGAGGGAACACCGGGGAGCTGTTTTTT.

The genes are TRBV6-5 and TRBJ1-1; TRBD1 matches at 7 bases. V gave up 0 bases and J gave up 7 bases; unmatched junction bases: 5. This CDR3 has 14 residues. Looked up from germline, CDR1 is MNHEY and CDR2 is SVGAGI. The CDR3 spells CASSYSVTGLEAFF. CDR3 DNA: TGTGCCAGCAGTTACTCGGTGACAGGGCTTGAAGCTTTCTTT.

The V gene is TRBV7-2, the J gene TRBJ2-3, with unresolved D. The CDR3 is made up of 13 amino acids. V was cut by 5 bases and J by 10 bases, with 16 bases left in between. The germline CDR1 and CDR2 sequences are SGHTA and FQGNSA. CDR3 sequence: CASSPLTNKAQYF. CDR3 coding DNA: TGTGCCAGCAGCCCCCTGACAAACAAAGCGCAGTATTTT.

The chain is built from TRBV6-5 and TRBJ1-1, with D tentatively TRBD1 (5 bases). Per the germline V gene, CDR1 is MNHEY and CDR2 is SVGAGI. V lost 4 bases, J lost 5 bases, and 14 bases lay in between. CDR3 length equals 14 residues. The CDR3, as DNA: TGTGCCAGCAGTTTGCAGGGCGGAAGGACTGAAGCTTTCTTT. It translates to CASSLQGGRTEAFF.

The chain carries TRBV2 and TRBJ2-2; D gene uncertain. CDR1 is SNHLY and CDR2 is FYNNEI in the germline V gene. The length of the CDR3 is 15 residues. V was shortened by 4 bases and J by 1 base, with 10 bases between the two germline ends. The CDR3 sequence: CASSGPSENTGELFF. The CDR3 bases are TGTGCCAGCAGTGGTCCCTCGGAGAACACCGGGGAGCTGTTTTTT.

The CDR3 DNA sequence: TGCGCCAGCAGCTCGGACATTAACAATGAGCAGTTCTTC. As protein: CASSSDINNEQFF. The chain recombines TRBV5-1 with TRBJ2-1, with D possibly being TRBD1 (5 bases). The CDR3 covers 13 residues. Germline CDR1 SGHRS, CDR2 YFSETQ. V was trimmed by 3 bases and J by 5 bases, leaving 9 bases between them.